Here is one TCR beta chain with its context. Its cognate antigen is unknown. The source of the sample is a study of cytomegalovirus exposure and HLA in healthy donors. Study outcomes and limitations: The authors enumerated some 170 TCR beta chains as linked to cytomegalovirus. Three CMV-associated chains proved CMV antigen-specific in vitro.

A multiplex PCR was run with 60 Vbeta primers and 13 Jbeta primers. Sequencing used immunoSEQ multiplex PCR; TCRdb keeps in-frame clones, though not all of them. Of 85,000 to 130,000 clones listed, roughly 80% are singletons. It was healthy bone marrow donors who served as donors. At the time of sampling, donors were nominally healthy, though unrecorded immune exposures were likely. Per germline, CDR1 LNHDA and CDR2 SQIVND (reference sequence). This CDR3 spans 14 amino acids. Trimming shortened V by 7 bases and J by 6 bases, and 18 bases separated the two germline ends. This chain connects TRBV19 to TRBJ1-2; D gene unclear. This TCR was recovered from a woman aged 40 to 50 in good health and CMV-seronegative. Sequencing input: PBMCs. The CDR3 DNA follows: TGTGCCAGTATTGAGGTCGGCGGGATTAATGGCTACACCTTC. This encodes CASIEVGGINGYTF. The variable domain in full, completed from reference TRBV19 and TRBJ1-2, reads DGGITQSPKYLFRKEGQNVTLSCEQNLNHDAMYWYRQDPGQGLRLIYYSQIVNDFQKGDIAEGYSVSREKKESFPLTVTSAQKNPTAFYLCASIEVGGINGYTFGSGTRLTVV.